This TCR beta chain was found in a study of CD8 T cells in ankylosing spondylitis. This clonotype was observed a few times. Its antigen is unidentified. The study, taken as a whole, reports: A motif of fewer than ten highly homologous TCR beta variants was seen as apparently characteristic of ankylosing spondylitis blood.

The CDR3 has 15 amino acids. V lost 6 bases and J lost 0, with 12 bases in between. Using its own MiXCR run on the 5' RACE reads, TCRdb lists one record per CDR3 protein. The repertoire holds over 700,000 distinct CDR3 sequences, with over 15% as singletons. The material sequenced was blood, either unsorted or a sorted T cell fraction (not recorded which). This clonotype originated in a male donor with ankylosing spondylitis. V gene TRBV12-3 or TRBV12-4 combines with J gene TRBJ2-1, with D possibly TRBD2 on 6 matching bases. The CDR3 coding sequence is TGTGCCAGCAGGACGGGGAGGAGCTCCTACAATGAGCAGTTCTTC. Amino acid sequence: CASRTGRSSYNEQFF.